This T cell receptor beta chain came from a study of beta chain features in type 1 diabetes. Study-level background: Researchers looked at over 100,000,000 sorted cells across all samples.

Trimming took 4 bases from V and 2 from J, leaving 13 bases between them. CDR1 is SGHDT and CDR2 is YYEEEE in the germline V gene. The CDR3 has 16 residues. Comment on this clone: Its antigen is still unknown.

Study-wide findings and caveats: It was not settled here whether HLA type affects TCRB rearrangement. In comparison with healthy donors, patients had naive, central memory and Treg TCRB repertoires that appeared more similar.

Investigators reverse transcribed all isolated RNA, so they sequenced expressed TCRB transcripts. Clones were read by immunoSEQ multiplex PCR, and TCRdb kept only the in-frame ones, dropping some. This sample has 220,000 or so clones, with over 65% found just once. The receptor comes from a man aged 30 to 39 in good health. The material sequenced was naive CD4+ T cells from blood. The chain joins TRBV5-6 to TRBJ2-6; D tentatively reads TRBD1 or TRBD2 (5 bases each). The CDR3 DNA sequence: TGTGCCAGCAGCCTGGGGGAAGCGGCTGGGGCCAACGTCCTGACTTTC. Residues: CASSLGEAAGANVLTF.